This T cell receptor beta chain was recovered during a study of Graves' ophthalmopathy and Graves' hyperthyroidism. The authors amplified TCR beta CDR3 regions, and they did so from RNA transcripts for repertoire sequencing. An opening RT-PCR round employed HTBI primers and preceded a second-round multiplex PCR. From the multiplex PCR reads, TCRdb called clonotypes with MiXCR, one entry per CDR3 protein. The sample holds about 1.1 million distinct CDR3 sequences, about 36% seen once. The CDR3 loop spans 12 amino acids. CDR1 SGHNT and CDR2 YYREEE come from the germline V gene (reference sequence). Trimming pared 4 bases from V and 10 bases from J, leaving 14 bases between. The sample holds many counts of this clonotype.

The rearrangement uses TRBV5-4 and TRBJ1-1; a weak D match, TRBD1 (5 bases). This clonotype originated in an adult man with Graves' hyperthyroidism. Sequencing input: peripheral blood or thyroid tissue (not recorded which). CDR3 region: CASSDTGRRAFF. The CDR3, as DNA: TGTGCCAGCAGCGACACAGGAAGGAGAGCTTTCTTT.